These T cell receptor beta chains were read from a single sample in a study of CD8+CD57+ T cells in acquired aplastic anemia. TCRdb recomputed calls from the reads with MiXCR, one row per CDR3 protein. The sample consists of about 160,000 distinct CDR3 sequences, about 50% of them appearing once. Material: sorted CD4+, CD8+, or CD8+CD57+ T cells (not recorded which) from PBMCs. Receptor source: a human donor with aplastic anemia. CDR3s include the opening cysteine and the closing phenylalanine or tryptophan. Each record gives: J gene, V gene, D gene, clone size, CDR3 DNA, CDR3 protein. The D gene is left open where the match is weak. A clone size is listed for some rows: how often the clone was seen (once, few, many), or a class if it is expanded.

>TRBJ2-7|TRBV10-3|.|few
TGTGCCATCAGTGTCGGGCGGGGATACTACGAGCAGTACTTC
CAISVGRGYYEQYF
>TRBJ2-1|TRBV5-1|TRBD1|many
TGCGCCAGCAGCCTCGGGACAGCCTCCTACAATGAGCAGTTCTTC
CASSLGTASYNEQFF
>TRBJ2-7|TRBV19|TRBD2|.
TGTGCCAGTAGTATAGTCGGCGGGAGTAGCGAGCAGTACTTC
CASSIVGGSSEQYF
>TRBJ1-2|TRBV19|TRBD1|.
TGTGCCAGTAGTATGCATGTAAACAGGGGAGGAAACTATGGCTACACCTTC
CASSMHVNRGGNYGYTF
>TRBJ2-7|TRBV12-3/TRBV12-4|TRBD1|.
TGTGCCAGCACCTTTACAGGACAGGGGGCAGACGAGCAGTACTTC
CASTFTGQGADEQYF
>TRBJ2-5|TRBV3-1|.|.
TGTGCCAGCAGTCCCACACAAGAGACCCAGTACTTC
CASSPTQETQYF
>TRBJ2-1|TRBV20-1|TRBD2|.
TGCAGTGCTGGGGACAGCGGGAGGGGGTACAATGAGCAGTTCTTC
CSAGDSGRGYNEQFF
>TRBJ2-5|TRBV2|.|.
TGTGCCAGCAGTTTAGGGGGGTCGGTTATGTACTTC
CASSLGGSVMYF
>TRBJ1-1|TRBV20-1|.|.
TGCAGTGCTGGGAACAGAGCTTTCTTT
CSAGNRAFF
>TRBJ2-7|TRBV19|.|.
TGTGCCAGTAGTATTGGGAGTGGGGGGCTCTCCTACGAGCAGTACTTC
CASSIGSGGLSYEQYF
>TRBJ2-2|TRBV25-1|.|.
TGTGCCAGCAGTGAATACGGGTGGAAGGGGAAACCTCCGAACACCGGGGAGCTGTTTTTT
CASSEYGWKGKPPNTGELFF
>TRBJ2-2|TRBV2|.|.
TGTGCCAGCAGGGTCGGCCTGAGTGGGGAGCTGTTTTTT
CASRVGLSGELFF
>TRBJ2-3|TRBV10-3|.|.
TGTGCCATCAGTGAGTCATTCCCAGGGACAGATACGCAGTATTTT
CAISESFPGTDTQYF
>TRBJ1-3|TRBV7-9|.|many
TGTGCCAGCAGCCCCCGGACGGACGCCGTATTTGACACCATATATTTT
CASSPRTDAVFDTIYF
>TRBJ1-1|TRBV14|.|many
TGTGCCAGCAGCGACCGCGAGGGGGGGACTGAAGCTTTCTTT
CASSDREGGTEAFF
>TRBJ1-2|TRBV20-1|.|many
TGCAGTGCGGACCTCGGGGGGGCTAACTATGGCTACACCTTC
CSADLGGANYGYTF
>TRBJ1-5|TRBV19|.|few
TGTGCCAGTAGCCGACGGACAGTAAGACCCAATCAGCCCCAGCATTTT
CASSRRTVRPNQPQHF
>TRBJ2-5|TRBV2|.|.
TGTGCCATCAGTGAGGATGGTTTGGAGACCCAGTACTTC
CAISEDGLETQYF
>TRBJ2-5|TRBV29-1|.|.
TGCAGCGTTGTGTCACCGGGTCGGGAGACCCAGTACTTC
CSVVSPGRETQYF
>TRBJ1-2|TRBV7-8|TRBD1|.
TGTGCCAGCAGCGTCTCGACAGGGGTTACGGGGGGCTACACCTTC
CASSVSTGVTGGYTF
>TRBJ1-5|TRBV6-2/TRBV6-3|.|.
TGTGCCAGCAGTTCAGGGACCTACCTTTGGGGGCCCCAGCATTTT
CASSSGTYLWGPQHF
>TRBJ2-5|TRBV29-1|TRBD1|.
TGCAGCGCGGACAGGGGGCTAAGAGAGACCCAGTACTTC
CSADRGLRETQYF
>TRBJ2-5|TRBV25-1|.|.
TGTGCCAGCAGTGAACCCGGAGGGCTGGAAGAGACCCAGTACTTC
CASSEPGGLEETQYF
>TRBJ1-6|TRBV12-5|.|many
TGTGCTAGTGGTTTGCCAGGTTCACCCCTCCACTTT
CASGLPGSPLHF
>TRBJ2-2|TRBV9|TRBD1|many
TGTGCCAGCAGCTCAGGGGGCACGGCCACCGGGGAGCTGTTTTTT
CASSSGGTATGELFF
>TRBJ2-7|TRBV30|TRBD2|many
TGTGCCTGGAGTGTACGCGGACTAGCGGACTACGAGCAGTACTTC
CAWSVRGLADYEQYF
>TRBJ2-2|TRBV9|.|few
TGTGCCAGCAGCGTAACAGGCGGGGAGCTGTTTTTT
CASSVTGGELFF
>TRBJ2-2|TRBV10-1|.|many
TGCGCCAGGACTGCCTCCTTCACCGGGGAGCTGTTTTTT
CARTASFTGELFF
>TRBJ1-1|TRBV10-1|.|.
TGCGCCAGCAGTGAGTCGCAGGGGTTGAACACTGAAGCTTTCTTT
CASSESQGLNTEAFF
>TRBJ2-3|TRBV29-1|.|.
TGCAGCGTTCTTAGACAGTTTGAATATACGCAGTATTTT
CSVLRQFEYTQYF
>TRBJ1-4|TRBV11-1|.|.
TGTGCCAGCAGCTTAACTGGGGCGCGAGAAGGAGAAAAACTGTTTTTT
CASSLTGAREGEKLFF
>TRBJ2-7|TRBV19|TRBD1|.
TGTGCCAGTAGTACTAGACCGAGGGGGCGCGAAGTCCACGAGCAGTACTTC
CASSTRPRGREVHEQYF
>TRBJ2-7|TRBV24-1|.|.
TGTGCCACCAGTCTCGGGGGAAAATACGAGCAGTACTTC
CATSLGGKYEQYF
>TRBJ2-5|TRBV12-3/TRBV12-4|.|.
TGTGCCAGCAGCGTGCAGGGGGGAGAGACCCAGTACTTC
CASSVQGGETQYF
>TRBJ2-1|TRBV12-3/TRBV12-4|TRBD2|.
TGTGCCAGCACCACGACAGCGGGAGGTCCCTACAATGAGCAGTTCTTC
CASTTTAGGPYNEQFF
>TRBJ1-1|TRBV28|TRBD1|.
TGTGCCAGCAGTATCACAGGGGTCGGCACTGAAGCTTTCTTT
CASSITGVGTEAFF
>TRBJ2-1|TRBV19|.|.
TGTGCCAGTACCTCCAGTTGGAGGATCGGGGTATACAATGAGCAGTTCTTC
CASTSSWRIGVYNEQFF
>TRBJ1-6|TRBV6-1|.|many
TGTGCTAGCAGTCTAGGGACCCTCCCCCTCCACTTT
CASSLGTLPLHF
>TRBJ1-5|TRBV24-1|.|.
TGTGCCACCAGTGATTTGTGGCCAGGGTGGCAGCCCCAGCATTTT
CATSDLWPGWQPQHF
>TRBJ2-1|TRBV20-1|.|many
TGCAGTGCTAGCAGCACCCAAAGCTCCTACAATGAGCAGTTCTTC
CSASSTQSSYNEQFF
>TRBJ2-7|TRBV20-1|TRBD1|.
TGCAGTGCTAGAGATTCCGGGACAGGGACTTACGAGCAGTACTTC
CSARDSGTGTYEQYF
>TRBJ2-7|TRBV20-1|TRBD1|.
TGCAGTGCTGAAGCTGTCACAGGGGGCGTCGCCTACGAGCAGTACTTC
CSAEAVTGGVAYEQYF
>TRBJ2-6|TRBV6-4|.|.
TGTGCCAGCAGTCCAGGCCACCACTCTGGGGCCAACGTCCTGACTTTC
CASSPGHHSGANVLTF
>TRBJ1-2|TRBV10-3|TRBD1|.
TGTGCCATCAGCTACAGGGGAGACTATGGCTACACCTTC
CAISYRGDYGYTF
>TRBJ2-1|TRBV24-1|TRBD2|.
TGTGCCACCAGTGATTCTAGCGGGGGTAACAATGAGCAGTTCTTC
CATSDSSGGNNEQFF
>TRBJ2-7|TRBV24-1|TRBD2|.
TGTGCCACCAGTGTCAAACTAGCGGGCGAGCAGTACTTC
CATSVKLAGEQYF
>TRBJ2-1|TRBV5-1|TRBD2|.
TGCGCCAGCAGCTTAGACAAGGGGACAGCGGGAGGGCCTTGGAATGAGCAGTTCTTC
CASSLDKGTAGGPWNEQFF
>TRBJ2-2|TRBV29-1|.|many
TGCAGCGTAGTGAGGGGGGAGAACACCGGGGAGCTGTTTTTT
CSVVRGENTGELFF
>TRBJ2-7|TRBV7-6|.|.
TGTGCCAGCGTCACAGCTGGCTCCTACGAGCAGTACTTC
CASVTAGSYEQYF
>TRBJ1-2|TRBV15|TRBD1|.
TGTGCCACCAGCGGGGACAGGGAGTACTATGGCTACACCTTC
CATSGDREYYGYTF
>TRBJ2-2|TRBV29-1|TRBD2|many
TGCAGCGTTGCCAGCGGGAGGATTCCCGGGGAGCTGTTTTTT
CSVASGRIPGELFF
>TRBJ2-3|TRBV29-1|.|.
TGCAGCGTTGAACAAGGCCTGAAAGGTACAGATACGCAGTATTTT
CSVEQGLKGTDTQYF
>TRBJ2-3|TRBV24-1|TRBD2|.
TGTGCCACCAGTGACCCCGCGACTAGCGGGAATACGCAGTATTTT
CATSDPATSGNTQYF
>TRBJ2-7|TRBV15|TRBD2|few
TGTGCCACCAGCAGAGAACCTAGCGGGACCTACGAGCAGTACTTC
CATSREPSGTYEQYF
>TRBJ1-1|TRBV19|.|many
TGTGCCAGTAGTTGGATTGGGGGCATCGCTGAAGCTTTCTTT
CASSWIGGIAEAFF
>TRBJ2-1|TRBV6-1|.|many
TGTGCCAGCAGGACCCCACAGGGAGAGCAGTTCTTC
CASRTPQGEQFF
>TRBJ1-2|TRBV19|.|.
TGTGCCAGTAGTATTGGGACATACTATGGCTACACCTTC
CASSIGTYYGYTF
>TRBJ1-5|TRBV19|.|.
TGTGCCAGTAGTATACCTAGGGGCAATCAGCCCCAGCATTTT
CASSIPRGNQPQHF
>TRBJ2-7|TRBV29-1|.|.
TGCAGCGTTGAAACTGGGGTCCGCGAGCAGTACTTC
CSVETGVREQYF
>TRBJ1-6|TRBV19|.|few
TGTGCCAGTAGTATGGTAAGGGATGGTAATTCACCCCTCCACTTT
CASSMVRDGNSPLHF